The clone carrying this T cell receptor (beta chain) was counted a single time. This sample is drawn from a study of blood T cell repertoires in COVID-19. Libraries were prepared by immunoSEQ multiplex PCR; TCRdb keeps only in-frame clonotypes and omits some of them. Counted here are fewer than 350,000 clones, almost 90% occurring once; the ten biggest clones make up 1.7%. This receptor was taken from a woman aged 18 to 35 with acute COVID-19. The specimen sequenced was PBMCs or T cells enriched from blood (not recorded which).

The CDR3 reads CASSGGGALYEQYF. The DNA for the CDR3 is TGTGCCAGCAGTGGGGGGGGCGCTCTTTACGAGCAGTACTTC. The chain uses TRBV28 and TRBJ2-7; TRBD2 might be the D (7 bases). The germline V and J ends were trimmed by 5 bases and 4 bases, with 15 bases remaining between them. The V gene's germline CDR1 is MDHEN and CDR2 SYDVKM. This CDR3 region has 14 residues.